These 10 T cell receptor beta chains were sequenced from one sample in a study of blood T cell repertoires in COVID-19 (dated by TCRdb to 2020 to 2022). The method was the immunoSEQ multiplex PCR assay. Sourced from immuneACCESS, this table was stored by TCRdb with only in-frame sequences that have V and J called. A share of the clones is absent; for the studies checked, an unresolved V gene accounts for under half, and the remainder has no known explanation. The sample records more than 200,000 clones, around 90% of which are singletons. Over 6% of the sample belongs to the ten largest clones. Sequencing was done on a sample of PBMCs or T cells enriched from blood (not recorded which). The receptors here all came from a woman in her 30s with acute COVID-19.

The chain employs TRBV6-5 and TRBJ1-1; the D gene is possibly TRBD1 (5 bases). CDR3 length: 14 residues. Per germline, CDR1 MNHEY and CDR2 SVGAGI. V was shortened by 5 bases and J by 1 base, with 11 bases between the two germline ends. The CDR3 DNA reads as TGTGCCAGCAGTACACAGGAGAGGAACACTGAAGCTTTCTTT. Amino acids: CASSTQERNTEAFF.

The V gene is TRBV21-1, the J gene TRBJ2-7; the table gives TRBD1 as D, unverified against the DNA. TRBV21-1 is classified as a pseudogene. This CDR3 has 15 amino acids. As DNA, the CDR3 is TGTGCCAGCAGCAAAGGGACAGGGGGCTCCTACGAGCAGTACTTC. Encoded protein: CASSKGTGGSYEQYF.

This chain links TRBV5-6 with TRBJ2-1, with D unclear. Germline V lookup: CDR1 SGHDT, CDR2 YYEEEE. The CDR3 extends over 14 amino acids. With 5 bases removed from V and 9 bases from J, the gap between germline ends came to 18 bases. The CDR3, as DNA: TGTGCCAGCAGTTCATTCGGTCCCTTTGGTGAGCAGTTCTTC. Its protein product is CASSSFGPFGEQFF.

CDR3 in DNA: TGTGCCAGCATTCGGGAGTTTGGGGAGACCCAGTACTTC. Its translation: CASIREFGETQYF. The V call is TRBV28, the J call TRBJ2-5, with D possibly TRBD2 on 6 matching bases. CDR1 is MDHEN, CDR2 SYDVKM, per germline. Trimming removed 7 bases from V and 5 bases from J, with 14 bases in between. This CDR3 has 13 amino acids.

J is TRBJ2-1 and V is TRBV3-1 (or the pseudogene TRBV3-2), with TRBD2 as a possible D gene (5 bases). V was clipped by 6 bases and J by 8 bases, with 11 bases between them. Germline V gene data show CDR1 as LGHDT and CDR2 as YNNKEL (reference sequence). The CDR3 has 12 amino acids. The CDR3 coding sequence is TGTGCCAGCAGTCAAATAGCGTATGAGCAGTTCTTC. Translation: CASSQIAYEQFF.

The chain carries TRBV5-4 and TRBJ2-2; maybe TRBD1 (5 bases). The CDR3 is made up of 15 amino acids. The V gene's germline CDR1 is SGHNT and CDR2 YYREEE (reference sequence). V was cut by 0 bases and J by 3 bases, with 9 bases left in between. The chain's CDR3 is CASSLEQVDTGELFF. In DNA, the CDR3 is TGTGCCAGCAGCTTGGAACAGGTTGACACCGGGGAGCTGTTTTTT. Full variable domain (rest looked up from reference TRBV5-4 and TRBJ2-2): ETGVTQSPTHLIKTRGQQVTLRCSSQSGHNTVSWYQQALGQGPQFIFQYYREEENGRGNFPPRFSGLQFPNYSSELNVNALELDDSALYLCASSLEQVDTGELFFGEGSRLTVL.

This clone was observed once. The V call is TRBV28, the J call TRBJ1-6; 7 bases match TRBD1. Germline-derived CDR1 and CDR2 are MDHEN and SYDVKM. There are 11 residues in the CDR3. V gave up 7 bases and J gave up 9 bases; unmatched junction bases: 0. The CDR3 is CASNRGSPLHF. DNA for the CDR3: TGTGCCAGCAACAGGGGTTCACCCCTCCACTTT.

The chain is built from TRBV7-2 and TRBJ2-7, with a possible D match to TRBD1 (5 bases). V was clipped by 5 bases and J by 4 bases, with 15 bases between them. CDR3 size: 14 residues. From germline, CDR1 is SGHTA and CDR2 FQGNSA. The CDR3 here is CASSPSLGAYEQYF. As DNA, the CDR3 is TGTGCCAGCAGCCCTTCCCTAGGGGCGTACGAGCAGTACTTC.

This rearrangement joins TRBV7-6 to TRBJ2-5; the D is unclear. This CDR3 contains 11 residues. Germline V gene sequence: CDR1 SGHVS, CDR2 FNYEAQ. The V end was cut by 4 bases, the J end by 2 bases, with 2 bases between. The CDR3 nucleotides are TGTGCCAGCAGCTCGCAAGAGACCCAGTACTTC. This translates into CASSSQETQYF.

The V and J genes are TRBV4-1 and TRBJ1-5, with 9 bases lining up with TRBD1. Trimming took 3 bases from V and 7 from J; bases not matched to a gene: 7. The CDR3 is 15 amino acids. Germline V gives CDR1 MGHRA, CDR2 YSYEKL. CDR3 DNA: TGCGCCAGCAGCCAGGGACAGGGAATCTGGCAGCCCCAGCATTTT. Amino acid sequence: CASSQGQGIWQPQHF.